This TCR beta chain was retrieved from a study of monozygotic twins with inflammatory bowel disease. Following a re-call of the 5' RACE reads, TCRdb has one entry per CDR3 protein and lacks DNA. Found here are under 130,000 distinct CDR3 sequences; the top ten clones hold roughly 1.9%. Study results and caveats: The data gave no support to a single strong IBD-associated signal or clonotype.

The length of the CDR3 is 15 residues. The germline V gene encodes CDR1 SGHRS and CDR2 YFSETQ. As for this clonotype: The antigen remains unidentified.

This clonotype originated in a human donor with ulcerative colitis or Crohn's disease, or a healthy co-twin of an affected twin (not recorded which). This chain connects TRBV5-1 to TRBJ2-3; TCRdb gives TRBD1 as the D gene, but with no DNA this cannot be confirmed. The sequencing sample was made of blood. CDR3 in amino acids: CASSPGAAWGDTQYF.